The clone carrying this T cell receptor (beta chain) was picked up many times. This specimen comes from a study of human T cells and chemical hapten exposure. Study-wide background: Skin of the upper inner arm, around 2 cm by around 2 cm, received 2% DPC for sensitization. Patients having alopecia areata, totalis or universalis were mostly female.

TCRdb reprocessed the RACE reads via MiXCR and lists one record per CDR3 protein. Seen here are fewer than 400,000 distinct CDR3 sequences, 5.5% to 8% observed once, and the top ten hold 7.5% to 8.5%. The germline V gene encodes CDR1 MNHEY and CDR2 SVGAGI. The CDR3 loop spans 12 amino acids. The V gene lost 5 bases and the J gene lost 8 bases, with 12 bases spanning the gap. As for time point: patch test 1, 2 weeks after DPC sensitization. This sample's treatment: therapeutic diphenylcyclopropenone sensitization with weekly scalp DPC. The J gene is TRBJ1-1, the V gene TRBV6-5; D is uncertain. The clonotype comes from a woman aged 18 to 35 with alopecia areata. Some clones in this sample may be carry-over from other donors' samples. Source: whole blood, taken in connection with sensitization to the hapten diphenylcyclopropenone (DPC). The CDR3 here is CASSHPRAEAFF. In DNA form, the CDR3 reads TGTGCCAGCAGTCACCCCCGGGCCGAAGCTTTCTTT.